This is a list of T cell receptor beta chains from one sample in a study of blood T cell repertoires in COVID-19. Using immunoSEQ multiplex PCR, the repertoire was profiled, and TCRdb retains in-frame clones only, with some absent. The sample has 55,000 to 70,000 clones, 75% to 90% seen once. The sequenced sample consisted of peripheral blood. The receptors were gathered from a woman in her sixties or seventies with active COVID-19. CDR3s include the opening cysteine and the closing phenylalanine or tryptophan. The D gene is left open where the match is weak. Size is omitted from some rows. Given values are once, few, many or a class for expanded clones.

>NA|TRBJ1-2|NA|TRBV2
CASSERQVASHGYTF
TGTGCCAGCAGTGAACGACAGGTAGCTTCTCATGGCTACACCTTC
>TRBD1|TRBJ1-1|NA|TRBV19
CASTRDSLEGEAFF
TGTGCCAGTACTCGGGACAGTTTAGAGGGAGAAGCTTTCTTT
>TRBD2|TRBJ2-1|NA|TRBV11-3
CASSSDRSALRGSGDEQFF
TGTGCCAGCAGCTCAGATCGCTCTGCGCTGCGCGGGAGCGGGGATGAGCAGTTCTTC
>TRBD1|TRBJ1-1|NA|TRBV28
CASSPGGMNTEAFF
TGTGCCAGCAGTCCAGGGGGCATGAACACTGAAGCTTTCTTT
>NA|TRBJ2-5|once|TRBV4-2
CASSQESPQLAGQETQYF
TGTGCCAGCAGCCAAGAATCTCCACAATTGGCGGGGCAAGAGACCCAGTACTTC
>TRBD1|TRBJ1-2|NA|TRBV28
CARRGDRGGERGYTF
TGTGCCCGCAGGGGGGACAGGGGGGGTGAAAGAGGCTACACCTTC
>NA|TRBJ2-4|NA|TRBV28
CASSFGPTQYF
TGTGCCAGCAGTTTTGGGCCGACTCAGTACTTC
>NA|TRBJ2-1|NA|TRBV10-1
CASSERRGGNEQFF
TGCGCCAGCAGCGAAAGGAGGGGGGGCAATGAGCAGTTCTTC
>NA|TRBJ2-2|NA|TRBV18
CASSPRRTTNTGELFF
TGTGCCAGCTCACCACGCAGGACAACGAACACCGGGGAGCTGTTTTTT
>NA|TRBJ2-4|NA|TRBV2
CASSDWRQSSKNIQYF
TGTGCCAGCAGTGATTGGAGACAGTCATCCAAAAACATTCAGTACTTC
>NA|TRBJ2-1|NA|TRBV6-5
CASSRGADDNEQFF
TGTGCCAGCAGTCGGGGGGCGGACGACAATGAGCAGTTCTTC
>NA|TRBJ2-6|NA|TRBV20-1
CSASTFMDSSSGANVLTF
TGCAGTGCTAGTACGTTTATGGACAGTAGCTCTGGGGCCAACGTCCTGACTTTC
>TRBD1|TRBJ1-4|NA|TRBV7-9
CASSTRTGAGEKLFF
TGTGCCAGCAGCACCCGAACAGGGGCAGGCGAAAAACTGTTTTTT
>TRBD1|TRBJ1-5|NA|TRBV6-1
CASSERTGHNQPQHF
TGTGCCAGCAGTGAAAGGACAGGGCACAATCAGCCCCAGCATTTT
>NA|TRBJ2-2|NA|TRBV7-9
CASSRRPIGHKNTGELFF
TGTGCCAGCAGCCGACGCCCCATTGGACACAAGAACACCGGGGAGCTGTTTTTT
>NA|TRBJ2-1|NA|TRBV11-2
CASSLSLSSYNEQFF
TGTGCCAGCAGCTTATCACTGAGCTCCTACAATGAGCAGTTCTTC
>TRBD2|TRBJ2-3|once|TRBV28
CASSPGLAGGADTQYF
TGTGCCAGCAGTCCAGGACTAGCGGGAGGTGCAGATACGCAGTATTTT
>NA|TRBJ1-5|NA|TRBV2
CAAGRDSGQPQHF
TGTGCCGCCGGGAGGGATAGTGGTCAGCCCCAGCATTTT
>NA|TRBJ1-1|NA|TRBV9
CASSSSPSSNTEAFF
TGTGCCAGCAGCTCAAGCCCTTCAAGCAACACTGAAGCTTTCTTT
>NA|TRBJ2-1|once|TRBV15
CATSRASARGGEQFF
TGTGCCACCAGCAGAGCTAGCGCACGGGGAGGTGAGCAGTTCTTC
>NA|TRBJ1-1|once|TRBV7-6
CASSPGQRTEAFF
TGTGCCAGCAGCCCTGGACAGAGGACTGAAGCTTTCTTT
>NA|TRBJ2-5|NA|TRBV7-3
CASSQLQGQTQYF
TGTGCCAGCAGTCAACTACAGGGACAGACCCAGTACTTC
>NA|TRBJ2-2|NA|TRBV5-5
CASSLVDPRAGGELFF
TGTGCCAGCAGCTTGGTTGACCCCAGGGCAGGCGGGGAGCTGTTTTTT
>NA|TRBJ1-2|NA|TRBV28
CATLQISYGYTF
TGTGCCACCCTACAGATATCCTATGGCTACACCTTC
>NA|TRBJ2-7|NA|TRBV7-9
CASSAPSQSPSSYEQYF
TGTGCCAGCAGCGCCCCATCCCAAAGCCCGAGCTCCTACGAGCAGTACTTC
>TRBD1|TRBJ2-7|NA|TRBV6-5
CASRRRGQEAYEQYF
TGTGCCAGCAGACGCAGAGGACAGGAGGCCTACGAGCAGTACTTC
>TRBD1|TRBJ1-6|few|TRBV7-9
CASSSRGQRINSPLHF
TGTGCCAGCAGCTCCAGGGGGCAACGTATTAATTCACCCCTCCACTTT
>TRBD2|TRBJ2-1|few|TRBV3-1/TRBV3-2
CASSQDPSLAGDREQFF
TGTGCCAGCAGCCAAGATCCATCCCTAGCGGGTGATCGGGAGCAGTTCTTC
>NA|TRBJ1-5|NA|TRBV6-5
CASSSPGGGQPQHF
TGTGCCAGCAGTTCCCCTGGGGGCGGGCAGCCCCAGCATTTT
>TRBD2|TRBJ2-4|NA|TRBV3-1/TRBV3-2
CASSQGTSGRPVQYF
TGTGCCAGCAGCCAAGGAACTAGCGGGAGGCCCGTTCAGTACTTC
>TRBD2|TRBJ2-1|NA|TRBV6-1
CASSETLAGDYNEQFF
TGTGCCAGCAGTGAAACCCTAGCGGGAGACTACAATGAGCAGTTCTTC
>NA|TRBJ1-1|NA|TRBV5-1
CASSLSRGDTEAFF
TGCGCCAGCAGCTTGAGTCGGGGGGACACTGAAGCTTTCTTT
>TRBD2|TRBJ2-7|NA|TRBV30
CAWSVLAGDYEQYF
TGTGCCTGGAGTGTCTTGGCGGGAGATTACGAGCAGTACTTC
>NA|TRBJ1-3|NA|TRBV6-5
CASSIQGLGNTIYF
TGTGCCAGCAGTATTCAGGGACTTGGAAACACCATATATTTT
>TRBD1|TRBJ1-4|NA|TRBV7-9
CASSQGAASEKLFF
TGTGCCAGCAGCCAGGGGGCTGCTAGTGAAAAACTGTTTTTT
>TRBD1|TRBJ2-4|NA|TRBV27
CASSPGTGRPAKNIQYF
TGTGCCAGCAGTCCGGGGACAGGGCGACCAGCCAAAAACATTCAGTACTTC
>NA|TRBJ2-3|NA|TRBV20-1
CSAMEAQGQYF
TGCAGTGCCATGGAGGCACAGGGACAGTATTTT
>NA|TRBJ1-2|NA|TRBV5-5
CASSFTLQGDYGYTF
TGTGCCAGCAGCTTCACCTTACAGGGAGACTATGGCTACACCTTC
>TRBD1|TRBJ1-2|NA|TRBV29-1
CSVKPGQGENYGYTF
TGCAGCGTTAAACCGGGACAGGGGGAGAACTATGGCTACACCTTC
>TRBD2|TRBJ2-7|NA|TRBV18
CASSPSTSGREDEQYF
TGTGCCAGCTCACCGTCGACTAGCGGGAGGGAAGACGAGCAGTACTTC
>NA|TRBJ2-3|NA|TRBV6-5
CASGHLGDTQYF
TGTGCCAGCGGGCATTTGGGAGATACGCAGTATTTT
>NA|TRBJ2-1|NA|TRBV5-1
CASSISPPRVYNEQFF
TGCGCCAGCAGTATCTCACCCCCGCGGGTCTACAATGAGCAGTTCTTC
>TRBD2|TRBJ2-1|NA|TRBV6-4
CASSEGLAVYNEQFF
TGTGCCAGCAGTGAAGGGCTAGCGGTGTACAATGAGCAGTTCTTC
>NA|TRBJ1-1|once|TRBV16
CASSRVSNTEAFF
TGTGCCAGCAGCCGGGTTAGCAACACTGAAGCTTTCTTT
>NA|TRBJ1-5|NA|TRBV5-6
CASSLFTGSNQPQHF
TGTGCCAGCAGCTTGTTCACGGGGAGCAATCAGCCCCAGCATTTT
>TRBD2|TRBJ2-5|NA|TRBV6-5
CASSYSGSGRGETQYF
TGTGCCAGCAGTTACTCGGGTAGCGGGAGGGGGGAGACCCAGTACTTC
>TRBD2|TRBJ2-1|NA|TRBV19
CASSPRTSGFFGEQFF
TGTGCCAGTAGTCCAAGGACTAGCGGCTTTTTTGGTGAGCAGTTCTTC
>NA|TRBJ1-3|NA|TRBV27
CASSLDGGGGNTIYF
TGTGCCAGCAGTTTAGATGGGGGGGGTGGAAACACCATATATTTT
>NA|TRBJ2-1|NA|TRBV30
CAWTPPSYNEQFF
TGTGCCTGGACCCCTCCCTCCTACAATGAGCAGTTCTTC
>NA|TRBJ2-7|few|TRBV5-4
CASSPGQRFSYEQYF
TGTGCCAGCAGCCCTGGACAGCGATTCTCCTACGAGCAGTACTTC